The 30 T cell receptor beta chains reported below all come from one sample, sequenced in a study of T cell responses to AZD1222 COVID-19 vaccine. Here immunoSEQ multiplex PCR was the method, and the copy in TCRdb shows in-frame clones only, minus some. Here the sample spans about 150,000 clones, roughly nine tenths being singletons. Source: peripheral blood, taken 28 days after the second AZD1222 dose. The receptors come from an adult who received the AZD1222 COVID-19 vaccine.

The genes are TRBV6-5 and TRBJ2-1; 8 bases line up with TRBD1. The CDR3 has 14 amino acids. V dropped 8 bases and J dropped 5; count of bases not matched to a gene: 8. The germline V gene has CDR1 MNHEY and CDR2 SVGAGI. For the CDR3, the DNA is TGTGCCAGCCAAGGACAGGGACGGAACAATGAGCAGTTCTTC. Translation gives CASQGQGRNNEQFF.

This clone was counted once. The genes are TRBV16 and TRBJ1-5; D remains ambiguous. The CDR3 is 15 residues long. The V gene lost 0 bases and the J gene lost 2 bases, with 8 bases spanning the gap. The germline V gene encodes CDR1 KGHSY and CDR2 FQNENV. This CDR3 is CASSQSLGGNQPQHF. In nucleotides, the CDR3 is TGTGCCAGCAGCCAATCTCTGGGTGGCAATCAGCCCCAGCATTTT.

This chain uses TRBV11-2 with TRBJ1-3; D is undetermined. Trimming stripped 5 bases from V and 4 bases from J, with 6 bases between. The CDR3 consists of 12 residues. CDR1 is SGHAT and CDR2 is FQNNGV in the germline V gene. The CDR3 bases are TGTGCCAGCAGCCTACAGGGAAACACCATATATTTT. This gives the protein CASSLQGNTIYF.

This clone was recorded only once. In nucleotides, the CDR3 is TGTGCCAGCAGTGAACCCACTCGCTCTGGAAACACCATATATTTT. Amino acid sequence: CASSEPTRSGNTIYF. This rearrangement joins TRBV6-1 to TRBJ1-3; D not resolved. The germline gives CDR1 MNHNS, CDR2 SASEGT. CDR3 length: 15 amino acids. The V and J ends lost 2 bases and 0 bases respectively, with 8 bases between them.

The CDR3 protein is CASSLGQGRDQPQHF. The DNA for the CDR3 is TGTGCCAGCAGCTTGGGACAGGGGAGGGATCAGCCCCAGCATTTT. The genes are TRBV5-6 and TRBJ1-5, with 8 bases that match TRBD1. The CDR3 has 15 residues. V shed 0 bases and J 5 bases; nucleotides not matched to a gene: 4. Germline V lookup: CDR1 SGHDT, CDR2 YYEEEE.

J is TRBJ1-1 and V is TRBV6-5; D not resolved. CDR3 length: 11 residues. In germline, CDR1 is MNHEY, CDR2 SVGAGI. The V gene lost 6 bases and the J gene lost 3 bases, with 5 bases spanning the gap. The CDR3 DNA reads as TGTGCCAGCAGAAAACACACTGAAGCTTTCTTT. It is translated as CASRKHTEAFF.

This clone was detected a few times. The V and J genes are TRBV12-3 or TRBV12-4 and TRBJ1-2; no clear D gene. CDR3 size: 13 residues. V lost 6 bases to trimming and J lost 8 bases, with 16 bases between them. Written as DNA, the CDR3 is TGTGCCAGCAGACGGAGGCCAGTTAGCGGCTACACCTTC. It specifies CASRRRPVSGYTF.

V and J are TRBV5-1 and TRBJ2-2, with D maybe TRBD1 (5 bases). The CDR3 spans 14 residues. Trimming pared 0 bases from V and 7 bases from J, leaving 10 bases between. Germline V gene lookup returns CDR1 SGHRS and CDR2 YFSETQ. The CDR3 is CASSLVRAGGELFF. The CDR3 DNA follows: TGCGCCAGCAGCTTGGTCAGGGCTGGCGGGGAGCTGTTTTTT.

V and J are TRBV27 and TRBJ2-3, with 9 bases aligning to TRBD1. J gave up 4 bases and V 5 bases, and 7 bases lay outside the gene matches. The germline CDR1 and CDR2 sequences are MNHEY and SMNVEV (reference sequence). The CDR3 sequence is 15 residues long. CDR3 amino acids: CASSPDRGRPDTQYF. The CDR3, as DNA: TGTGCCAGCAGTCCGGACAGGGGCAGACCAGATACGCAGTATTTT.

This chain links TRBV27 with TRBJ2-7; 14 nucleotides line up with TRBD2. The germline CDR1 and CDR2 sequences are MNHEY and SMNVEV (reference sequence). The CDR3 length is 19 residues. The V and J ends lost 3 bases and 2 bases, in that order; junction bases with no gene match: 12. This CDR3 is CASSFTGLAGALPPYEQYF. CDR3 nucleotides: TGTGCCAGCAGTTTCACGGGACTAGCGGGAGCACTACCCCCCTACGAGCAGTACTTC.

V and J are TRBV2 and TRBJ1-5; the D is unclear. V was clipped by 4 bases and J by 4 bases, with 14 bases between them. The germline V gene encodes CDR1 SNHLY and CDR2 FYNNEI. There are 15 residues in the CDR3. DNA for the CDR3: TGTGCCAGCAGTGTTGAGGAGGCTACGAATCAGCCCCAGCATTTT. Translating gives CASSVEEATNQPQHF.

The genes are TRBV6-5 and TRBJ1-6; the D gene is possibly TRBD1 (6 bases). There are 13 residues in the CDR3. Germline V CDR1 and CDR2: MNHEY, SVGAGI. Trimming removed 6 bases from V and 7 bases from J, with 10 bases in between. The CDR3, as DNA: TGTGCCAGCAGAGTTACAGGGAATTCACCCCTCCACTTT. This gives the protein CASRVTGNSPLHF.

The chain has TRBV27 and TRBJ2-7; TRBD2 agrees at 8 bases. The CDR3 contains 13 residues. Germline CDR1 is MNHEY and CDR2 is SMNVEV (reference sequence). V lost 5 bases and J lost 2; bases outside the gene matches: 2. CDR3 protein: CASSPGGAYEQYF. DNA of the CDR3: TGTGCCAGCAGTCCGGGAGGGGCCTACGAGCAGTACTTC.

CDR3 protein: CASSPPLMYSPLHF. CDR3 DNA: TGTGCCAGCAGCCCTCCCTTGATGTATTCACCCCTCCACTTT. This rearrangement joins TRBV11-2 to TRBJ1-6; no reliable D call. Trimming stripped 5 bases from V and 8 bases from J, with 13 bases between. From germline, CDR1 is SGHAT and CDR2 FQNNGV. The CDR3 has 14 amino acids.

The chain links TRBV9 to TRBJ2-7; no clear D gene. Germline assignment: CDR1 SGDLS and CDR2 YYNGEE. The CDR3 is 16 residues long. The V end lost 1 base, the J end lost 6 bases, and 20 bases lay between the germline ends. The CDR3 protein is CASSVCGCFYRGEQYF. The DNA of the CDR3 is TGTGCCAGCAGCGTATGTGGGTGTTTCTATCGTGGCGAGCAGTACTTC. The variable domain in full, with the rest retrieved from reference TRBV9 and TRBJ2-7, is DSGVTQTPKHLITATGQRVTLRCSPRSGDLSVYWYQQSLDQGLQFLIQYYNGEERAKGNILERFSAQQFPDLHSELNLSSLELGDSALYFCASSVCGCFYRGEQYFGPGTRLTVT.

The chain has TRBV5-1 and TRBJ1-6; D gene ambiguous. CDR3 size: 14 residues. Germline values: CDR1 SGHRS, CDR2 YFSETQ. V was shortened by 0 bases and J by 5 bases, with 6 bases between the two germline ends. Here the CDR3 reads CASSLGANNSPLHF. DNA for the CDR3: TGCGCCAGCAGCTTGGGGGCCAATAATTCACCCCTCCACTTT.

The chain uses TRBV19 and TRBJ2-1; 8 nucleotides line up with TRBD2. J lost 6 bases, V lost 3 bases, and 7 bases had no gene match. Per germline, CDR1 LNHDA and CDR2 SQIVND (reference sequence). The CDR3 contains 15 residues. The chain's CDR3 is CASSIWDTSGNEQFF. CDR3 in DNA: TGTGCCAGTAGTATCTGGGATACTAGCGGCAATGAGCAGTTCTTC.

The rearrangement links TRBV30 to TRBJ1-5, with D perhaps matching TRBD1 (5 bases). Trimming took 3 bases from V and 6 from J, leaving 9 bases between them. The CDR3 sequence is 12 residues long. Germline V CDR1 and CDR2: GTSNPN, SVGIG (reference sequence). The CDR3 nucleotides are TGTGCCTGGAGCACGAGGGGTCAGCCCCAGCATTTT. Protein product: CAWSTRGQPQHF.

The CDR3 DNA is TGTGCCAGCAGCGTACTACCCGGAGGGGATTCACCCCTCCACTTT. Protein sequence: CASSVLPGGDSPLHF. The chain recombines TRBV9 with TRBJ1-6; D perhaps matches TRBD1 (5 bases). This CDR3 is 15 amino acids long. V lost 1 base to trimming and J lost 8 bases, with 13 bases between them. Looked up from germline, CDR1 is SGDLS and CDR2 is YYNGEE.

J is TRBJ1-1 and V is TRBV18; 7 bases are shared with TRBD1. This CDR3 has 16 amino acids. The germline CDR1 and CDR2 sequences are KGHSH and LQKENI. V shed 3 bases, J shed 7 bases, and the junction held 14 bases outside the gene matches. The CDR3 is CASSPSSGNRGGEAFF. In DNA form, the CDR3 reads TGTGCCAGCTCACCCTCGAGCGGTAACAGGGGAGGTGAAGCTTTCTTT. Full variable domain (rest looked up from reference TRBV18 and TRBJ1-1): NAGVMQNPRHLVRRRGQEARLRCSPMKGHSHVYWYRQLPEEGLKFMVYLQKENIIDESGMPKERFSAEFPKEGPSILRIQQVVRGDSAAYFCASSPSSGNRGGEAFFGQGTRLTVV.

In its sample, this clone was seen a few times. This chain connects TRBV11-2 to TRBJ1-1; 7 positions match TRBD1. Trimming cost V 4 bases and J 2 bases; bases outside gene matches: 7. CDR1 is SGHAT and CDR2 is FQNNGV in the germline V gene. The CDR3 contains 15 residues. The CDR3 DNA reads as TGTGCCAGCAGCTCCTCGGACAGGACAAACACTGAAGCTTTCTTT. Translation: CASSSSDRTNTEAFF.

V is TRBV20-1 and J is TRBJ2-7; no clear D gene. The V gene's germline CDR1 is DFQATT and CDR2 SNEGSKA (reference sequence). Trimming took off 2 bases at V and 7 bases at J, with 6 bases between the two ends. This CDR3 is built from 10 residues. The CDR3 reads CSARIVEQYF. The DNA of the CDR3 is TGCAGTGCTAGAATTGTGGAGCAGTACTTC.

V and J are TRBV11-1 and TRBJ1-3; D possibly corresponds to TRBD1 (5 bases). The CDR3 contains 14 residues. V was clipped by 5 bases and J by 7 bases, with 15 bases between them. The V gene's germline CDR1 is SGHAT and CDR2 FQDESV (reference sequence). The CDR3 spells CASSVRRGSNTIYF. CDR3 in DNA: TGTGCCAGCAGCGTCCGACGGGGGTCGAACACCATATATTTT.

The rearrangement links TRBV15 to TRBJ2-4; 12 bases agree with TRBD2. The CDR3 length is 17 residues. Germline CDR1 reads LNHNV; CDR2 reads YYDKDF (reference sequence). The J segment lost 0 bases and the V segment lost 5 bases, leaving 5 bases of the junction unmatched. This chain's CDR3 is CATSPLAGGLAKNIQYF. In nucleotides, the CDR3 is TGTGCCACCAGCCCCCTAGCGGGGGGGCTAGCCAAAAACATTCAGTACTTC.

This sequence joins TRBV11-2 and TRBJ2-1, with 7 bases identical to TRBD2. CDR1 is SGHAT and CDR2 is FQNNGV in the germline V gene. J lost 5 bases, V lost 2 bases, and 9 bases had no gene match. The length of the CDR3 is 16 residues. CDR3 residues: CASSLRGELANNEQFF. CDR3 sequence (DNA): TGTGCCAGCAGCTTACGAGGCGAACTAGCGAACAATGAGCAGTTCTTC. Together with reference TRBV11-2 and TRBJ2-1, the CDR3 gives the full variable domain: EAGVAQSPRYKIIEKRQSVAFWCNPISGHATLYWYQQILGQGPKLLIQFQNNGVVDDSQLPKDRFSAERLKGVDSTLKIQPAKLEDSAVYLCASSLRGELANNEQFFGPGTRLTVL.

The chain uses TRBV20-1 and TRBJ2-3; 8 positions agree with TRBD2. Germline V lookup: CDR1 DFQATT, CDR2 SNEGSKA (reference sequence). With V trimmed by 3 bases and J by 5 bases, 19 bases remained unmatched. CDR3 length: 18 residues. CDR3 sequence (DNA): TGCAGTGCTAGTGGGCAGGATTATGAGCGGGAGTTTTTAGATACGCAGTATTTT. It is translated as CSASGQDYEREFLDTQYF.

This chain links TRBV6-1 with TRBJ1-5; D is unresolved. V was clipped by 4 bases and J by 3 bases, with 16 bases between them. CDR3 length: 16 amino acids. CDR1 is MNHNS and CDR2 is SASEGT in the germline V gene. The CDR3 sequence: CASSGTLGSHNQPQHF. The CDR3 DNA reads TGTGCCAGCAGTGGGACCCTGGGCAGCCACAATCAGCCCCAGCATTTT.

The chain couples TRBV30 to TRBJ2-2; D is possibly TRBD2 (7 bases). The germline gives CDR1 GTSNPN, CDR2 SVGIG (reference sequence). CDR3 length: 14 amino acids. Trimming left V 3 bases short and J 4 bases short, with 12 bases between. The CDR3 spells CAWRGGAGTGELFF. DNA for the CDR3: TGTGCCTGGAGAGGGGGGGCTGGCACCGGGGAGCTGTTTTTT.

The V call is TRBV28, the J call TRBJ2-5; 12 bases map to TRBD2. The CDR3 totals 20 residues. The ends lost 0 bases at V and 1 base at J; junction bases unmatched: 12. Germline V lookup: CDR1 MDHEN, CDR2 SYDVKM. This CDR3 reads CASSLWVSSSGGDFQETQYF. For the CDR3, the DNA is TGTGCCAGCAGTTTATGGGTCAGTTCTAGCGGGGGGGATTTCCAAGAGACCCAGTACTTC.

Concerning this clone itself: At the DNA level, this CDR3 is encoded by other sequences in the same sample as well. The CDR3 region has the DNA TGTGCCAGCAGTTTACGGGCCTATGGCTACACCTTC. Its translation is CASSLRAYGYTF. V gene TRBV28 combines with J gene TRBJ1-2; no firm D call. Germline V CDR1 and CDR2: MDHEN, SYDVKM. This CDR3 contains 12 residues. The ends were cut back, 2 bases at V and 4 bases at J, with 5 bases in the middle.